This note documents a single T cell receptor (beta chain) sequence. Germline CDR1 and CDR2: SGHTA and FQGNSA. This CDR3 is built from 15 residues. V lost 3 bases to trimming and J lost 4 bases; unmatched junction nucleotides: 3. These data belong to a study of blood T cell repertoires in COVID-19. Study background: From T cells, B-cell-depleted T cells, or PBMCs came the material, which was cDNA or gDNA.

Participants, 18 to 89 years old, spanned approximately 25 US areas. Within the 2 weeks before study entry, each person in the exposed group met a COVID-19 case. Per the original data handling: Reference gene primer amplification gave estimated nucleated cell counts. Clones were read by immunoSEQ multiplex PCR, and TCRdb kept only the in-frame ones, dropping some. V and J calls and clone size are copied from that table; D and trimming were computed from the DNA. The sample records 130,000 to 150,000 clones, about four fifths being singletons. V usage is TRBV7-2 and J usage is TRBJ2-2; 9 nucleotides agree with TRBD1. The TCR was taken from a woman aged 45-65 years who had been exposed to COVID-19. The sample comprised PBMCs or T cells enriched from blood (not recorded which). The CDR3, as DNA: TGTGCCAGCAGCTTGCCGGGACAGGGCACCGGGGAGCTGTTTTTT. Translation gives CASSLPGQGTGELFF.